A selection of T cell receptor beta chains follows, all from one sample in a study of shared clonotypes between healthy human individuals. This table comes from immunoSEQ multiplex PCR, and its TCRdb copy is limited to in-frame clones, with some not included. The profile covers over a million clones, with 78% appearing a single time and roughly 0.55% taken by the ten largest. The sample consisted of memory CD4+ T cells from PBMCs. These receptor sequences come from a young man in good health. Some clones in this sample may be carry-over from other donors' samples. CDR3s include the opening cysteine and the closing phenylalanine or tryptophan. The D gene is left open where the match is weak. A row's size may be missing; if present it is once, few, many or a size class.

j_call d_call clone_size cdr3_length v_call cdr3_aa cdr3_nt
TRBJ1-2 NA once 15 TRBV4-3 CASSQDQGEISGYTF TGCGCCAGCAGCCAAGATCAAGGGGAAATTAGCGGCTACACCTTC
TRBJ2-5 TRBD1 NA 15 TRBV5-1 CASSLGDRGQETQYF TGCGCCAGCAGCTTGGGGGACAGGGGACAAGAGACCCAGTACTTC
TRBJ2-2 TRBD1 once 16 TRBV2 CASTLRRTGITGELFF TGTGCCAGCACCCTTAGACGGACAGGGATTACCGGGGAGCTGTTTTTT
TRBJ1-5 NA NA 17 TRBV10-2 CASSESAGGRGNQPQHF TGCGCCAGCAGTGAGTCCGCCGGGGGAAGGGGCAATCAGCCCCAGCATTTT
TRBJ1-5 NA NA 15 TRBV5-6 CASSFGLQSNQPQHF TGTGCCAGCAGCTTCGGTTTACAGAGCAATCAGCCCCAGCATTTT
TRBJ2-5 NA NA 15 TRBV5-4 CASSPGTTQQETQYF TGTGCCAGCAGTCCGGGGACGACCCAACAAGAGACCCAGTACTTC
TRBJ2-3 TRBD2 NA 17 TRBV7-9 CASSPRTSGSRTDTQYF TGTGCCAGCAGCCCCCGGACTAGCGGGAGTAGAACAGATACGCAGTATTTT
TRBJ2-5 NA NA 12 TRBV5-6 CASNFAEETQYF TGTGCCAGCAACTTCGCAGAAGAGACCCAGTACTTC
TRBJ2-7 NA once 13 TRBV5-1 CASSRPGYPEQYF TGCGCCAGCAGTCGGCCGGGATACCCGGAGCAGTACTTC
TRBJ1-2 TRBD1 NA 15 TRBV6-4 CARSSGGGKGNGYTF TGTGCCAGATCGTCAGGAGGGGGCAAAGGGAATGGCTACACCTTC
TRBJ2-1 TRBD2 NA 17 TRBV7-2 CASSMRTSGRGYNEQFF TGTGCCAGCAGCATGAGGACTAGCGGGAGAGGATACAATGAGCAGTTCTTC
TRBJ1-5 TRBD1 NA 16 TRBV28 CASSFPVGQSNQPQHF TGTGCCAGCAGTTTCCCCGTGGGACAGAGCAATCAGCCCCAGCATTTT
TRBJ1-5 NA NA 17 TRBV7-2 CASSLEDGGGGNQPQHF TGTGCCAGCAGCTTAGAAGACGGTGGGGGTGGCAATCAGCCCCAGCATTTT
TRBJ2-1 NA NA 11 TRBV15 CATSRGEEQFF TGTGCCACCAGCAGAGGGGAAGAGCAGTTCTTC
TRBJ1-3 TRBD1 NA 14 TRBV6-1 CATTLQGLGNTIYF TGTGCCACCACGCTACAGGGGTTGGGAAACACCATATATTTT
TRBJ2-7 NA NA 13 TRBV5-4 CASSRDNLGEQYF TGTGCCAGCAGCCGGGACAACCTGGGGGAGCAGTACTTC
TRBJ1-3 NA NA 17 TRBV7-9 CASSLIGGVTSGNTIYF TGTGCCAGCAGCTTAATTGGGGGGGTTACCTCTGGAAACACCATATATTTT
TRBJ2-2 NA NA 15 TRBV5-4 CASSLKQGSAGELFF TGTGCCAGCAGCTTGAAACAGGGTAGCGCCGGGGAGCTGTTTTTT
TRBJ2-1 NA NA 14 TRBV5-1 CASSATGSYNEQFF TGCGCCAGCAGCGCCACCGGGAGCTACAATGAGCAGTTCTTC
TRBJ1-3 NA NA 12 TRBV28 CASSYSGNTIYF TGTGCCAGCAGTTATTCTGGAAACACCATATATTTT
TRBJ2-4 NA NA 14 TRBV18 CASSPPSPGAIQYF TGTGCCAGCTCACCACCTTCTCCAGGGGCCATTCAGTACTTC
TRBJ1-2 NA NA 17 TRBV7-2 CASSNGGAGGVSYGYTF TGTGCCAGCAGCAACGGAGGGGCCGGGGGTGTAAGCTATGGCTACACCTTC
TRBJ2-6 TRBD1 NA 16 TRBV12-5 CASGPGQGTGANVLTF TGTGCTAGTGGACCGGGACAGGGGACCGGGGCCAACGTCCTGACTTTC
TRBJ1-2 TRBD1 NA 15 TRBV6-1 CASSAGKTGAYGYTF TGTGCCAGCAGTGCGGGTAAAACAGGGGCCTATGGCTACACCTTC
TRBJ1-4 NA few 13 TRBV15 CATSRDLGEKLFF TGTGCCACCAGCAGAGATTTGGGCGAAAAACTGTTTTTT
TRBJ2-5 NA few 11 TRBV18 CASSPTETQYF TGTGCCAGCTCACCAACAGAGACCCAGTACTTC
TRBJ1-5 NA once 14 TRBV7-2 CASSFSGDNQPQHF TGTGCCAGCAGCTTTTCTGGGGACAATCAGCCCCAGCATTTT
TRBJ2-3 NA NA 12 TRBV10-3 CAISLDTDTQYF TGTGCCATCAGCCTCGACACAGATACGCAGTATTTT
TRBJ1-2 TRBD1 NA 14 TRBV7-9 CASSRDSPNYGYTF TGTGCCAGCAGCCGGGACAGCCCCAACTATGGCTACACCTTC
TRBJ1-2 TRBD1 NA 15 TRBV18 CASSPSGTENYGYTF TGTGCCAGCTCACCCTCCGGGACAGAAAACTATGGCTACACCTTC
TRBJ2-6 NA NA 15 TRBV5-1 CASSDRYSGANVLTF TGCGCCAGCAGCGACCGGTACTCTGGGGCCAACGTCCTGACTTTC
TRBJ1-2 NA NA 13 TRBV28 CASSLFSNYGYTF TGTGCCAGCAGTTTGTTCAGTAACTATGGCTACACCTTC
TRBJ2-1 NA NA 16 TRBV6-5 CASSYQVRSSYNEQFF TGTGCCAGCAGCTACCAGGTCCGGAGCTCCTACAATGAGCAGTTCTTC
TRBJ1-4 NA many 17 TRBV19 CASRGTRTDSTNEKLFF TGTGCCAGTAGGGGAACCAGGACCGATTCAACTAATGAAAAACTGTTTTTT
TRBJ2-3 NA NA 13 TRBV15 CATSRAGADTQYF TGTGCCACCAGCAGAGCGGGAGCAGATACGCAGTATTTT
TRBJ1-1 NA NA 16 TRBV4-1 CASSQGRGAMNTEAFF TGCGCCAGCAGCCAAGGAAGGGGAGCCATGAACACTGAAGCTTTCTTT
TRBJ2-7 NA once 12 TRBV29-1 CSATGLSYEQYF TGCAGCGCTACGGGTCTCTCCTACGAGCAGTACTTC
TRBJ1-2 TRBD1 NA 15 TRBV5-1 CASSFAGGENYGYTF TGCGCCAGCAGCTTTGCAGGGGGCGAGAACTATGGCTACACCTTC
TRBJ1-4 TRBD1 NA 14 TRBV6-6 CASSGQGFREKLFF TGTGCCAGCAGTGGACAGGGGTTTAGGGAAAAACTGTTTTTT
TRBJ1-3 NA once 16 TRBV7-2 CASSLDSLGSGNTIYF TGTGCCAGCAGCCTGGACAGCTTAGGCTCTGGAAACACCATATATTTT
TRBJ2-3 TRBD2 NA 15 TRBV7-3 CASSPTSGIGYTQYF TGTGCCAGCAGCCCAACTAGCGGGATCGGATATACGCAGTATTTT
TRBJ1-1 NA NA 14 TRBV5-4 CASRRARANTEAFF TGTGCCAGCAGGCGGGCCAGGGCGAACACTGAAGCTTTCTTT
TRBJ2-5 NA NA 13 TRBV12-5 CASGLSGGETQYF TGTGCTAGTGGTTTGTCGGGTGGGGAGACCCAGTACTTC
TRBJ2-1 TRBD2 NA 16 TRBV30 CAWSQGLAGVYNEQFF TGTGCCTGGAGTCAAGGACTAGCGGGAGTCTACAATGAGCAGTTCTTC
TRBJ2-5 NA NA 14 TRBV7-8 CASSTTQGLGTQYF TGTGCCAGCAGCACCACACAGGGCCTGGGGACCCAGTACTTC
TRBJ2-3 NA NA 19 TRBV9 CASSEAVGLGGAQTDTQYF TGTGCCAGCAGCGAGGCTGTAGGCCTGGGGGGAGCGCAGACCGATACGCAGTATTTT
TRBJ2-7 TRBD1 NA 13 TRBV7-3 CASSRDRAGEQYF TGTGCCAGCAGCCGGGACAGGGCAGGAGAGCAGTACTTC
TRBJ2-4 TRBD1 NA 14 TRBV5-6 CASSLRQGSNIQYF TGTGCCAGCAGCTTGAGACAGGGAAGTAACATTCAGTACTTC
TRBJ2-3 NA once 14 TRBV2 CASSEATSTDTQYF TGTGCCAGCAGTGAGGCGACTAGCACAGATACGCAGTATTTT
TRBJ1-1 NA once 15 TRBV28 CASSLWAPTGGGAFF TGTGCCAGCAGTTTATGGGCACCCACAGGCGGCGGAGCTTTCTTT
TRBJ2-1 NA NA 16 TRBV21-1 CASSKGAGTRYNEQFF TGTGCCAGCAGCAAAGGGGCCGGGACACGCTACAATGAGCAGTTCTTC